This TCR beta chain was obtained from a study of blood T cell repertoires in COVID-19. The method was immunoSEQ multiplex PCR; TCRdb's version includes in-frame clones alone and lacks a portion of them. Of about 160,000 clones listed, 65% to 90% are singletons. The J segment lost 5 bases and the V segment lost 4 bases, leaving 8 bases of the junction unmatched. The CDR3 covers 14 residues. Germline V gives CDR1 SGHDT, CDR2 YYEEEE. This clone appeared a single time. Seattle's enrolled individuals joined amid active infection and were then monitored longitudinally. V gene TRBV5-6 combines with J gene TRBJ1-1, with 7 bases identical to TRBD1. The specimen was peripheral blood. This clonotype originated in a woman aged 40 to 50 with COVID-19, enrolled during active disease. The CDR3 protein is CASSSTTGRTEAFF. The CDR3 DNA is TGTGCCAGCAGCAGCACGACAGGGAGGACTGAAGCTTTCTTT.